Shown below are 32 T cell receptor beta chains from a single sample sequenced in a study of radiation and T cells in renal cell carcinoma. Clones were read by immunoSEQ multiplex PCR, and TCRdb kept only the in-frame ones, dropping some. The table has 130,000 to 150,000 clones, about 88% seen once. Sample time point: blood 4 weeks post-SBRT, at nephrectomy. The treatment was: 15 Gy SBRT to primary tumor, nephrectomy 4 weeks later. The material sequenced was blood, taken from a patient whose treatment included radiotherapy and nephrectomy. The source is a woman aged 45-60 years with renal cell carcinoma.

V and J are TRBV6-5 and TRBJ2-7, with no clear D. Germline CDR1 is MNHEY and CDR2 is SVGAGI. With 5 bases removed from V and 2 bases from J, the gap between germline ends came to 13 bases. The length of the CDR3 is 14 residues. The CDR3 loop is CASSNEVPPYEQYF. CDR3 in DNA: TGTGCCAGCAGTAATGAAGTACCCCCCTACGAGCAGTACTTC.

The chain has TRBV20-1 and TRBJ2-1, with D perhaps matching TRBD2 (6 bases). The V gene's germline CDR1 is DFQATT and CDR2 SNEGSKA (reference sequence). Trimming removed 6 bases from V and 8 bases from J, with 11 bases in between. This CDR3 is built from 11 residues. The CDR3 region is CSAGPGDEQFF. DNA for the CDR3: TGCAGTGCCGGGCCGGGAGATGAGCAGTTCTTC.

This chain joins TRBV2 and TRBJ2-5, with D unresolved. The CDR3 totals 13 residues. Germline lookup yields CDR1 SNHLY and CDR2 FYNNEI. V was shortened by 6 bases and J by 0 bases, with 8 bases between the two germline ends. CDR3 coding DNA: TGTGCCAGCAGAACGGAGTACCAAGAGACCCAGTACTTC. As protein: CASRTEYQETQYF.

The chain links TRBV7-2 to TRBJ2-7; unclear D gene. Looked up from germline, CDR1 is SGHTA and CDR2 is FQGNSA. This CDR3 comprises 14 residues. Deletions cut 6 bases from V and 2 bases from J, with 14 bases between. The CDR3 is CASRLEAQTYEQYF. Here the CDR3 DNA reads TGTGCCAGCAGGCTTGAGGCACAGACCTACGAGCAGTACTTC.

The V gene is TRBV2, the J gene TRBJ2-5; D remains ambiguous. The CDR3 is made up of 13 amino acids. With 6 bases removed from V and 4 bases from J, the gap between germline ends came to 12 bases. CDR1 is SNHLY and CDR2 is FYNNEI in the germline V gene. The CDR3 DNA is TGTGCCAGCAGCACTCGTTTGGGAGAGACCCAGTACTTC. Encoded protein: CASSTRLGETQYF.

The CDR3 is CASSLGNRGHGYTF. CDR3 sequence (DNA): TGTGCCAGCAGCTTAGGCAACAGGGGGCATGGCTACACCTTC. The chain combines TRBV7-8 with TRBJ1-2; 9 nucleotides align to TRBD1. CDR1 and CDR2 from the germline V gene are SGHVS and FQNEAQ. J was trimmed by 6 bases and V by 1 base; bases with no gene match: 3. The CDR3 runs 14 residues.

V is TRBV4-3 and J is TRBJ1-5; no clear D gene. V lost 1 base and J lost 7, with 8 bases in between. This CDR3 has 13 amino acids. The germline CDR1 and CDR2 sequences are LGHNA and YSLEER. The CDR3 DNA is TGCGCCAGCAGCCAAGGTGCCCGGCAGCCCCAGCATTTT. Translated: CASSQGARQPQHF.

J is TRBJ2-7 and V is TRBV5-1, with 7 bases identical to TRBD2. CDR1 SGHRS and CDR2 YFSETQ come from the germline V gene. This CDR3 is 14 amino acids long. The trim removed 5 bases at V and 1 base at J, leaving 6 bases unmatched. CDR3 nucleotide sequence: TGCGCCAGCAGGCTAGCGGAGATATCCTACGAGCAGTACTTC. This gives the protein CASRLAEISYEQYF.

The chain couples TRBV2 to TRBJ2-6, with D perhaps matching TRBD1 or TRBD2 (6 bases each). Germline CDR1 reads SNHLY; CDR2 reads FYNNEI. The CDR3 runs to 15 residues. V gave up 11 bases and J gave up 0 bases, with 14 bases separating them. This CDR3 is CAGGTSSSGANVLTF. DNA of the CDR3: TGTGCCGGCGGGACATCTAGCTCTGGGGCCAACGTCCTGACTTTC.

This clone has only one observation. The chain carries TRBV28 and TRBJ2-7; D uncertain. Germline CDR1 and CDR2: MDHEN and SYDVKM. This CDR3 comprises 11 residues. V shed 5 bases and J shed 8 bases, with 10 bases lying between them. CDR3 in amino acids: CASSPLRQQYF. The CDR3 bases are TGTGCCAGCAGTCCGCTGAGACAGCAGTACTTC.

CDR3 in amino acids: CASSWAGRSYEQYF. The CDR3 coding sequence is TGTGCCAGCAGCTGGGCAGGCCGCTCCTACGAGCAGTACTTC. V gene TRBV5-4 combines with J gene TRBJ2-7; D gene ambiguous. Germline lookup yields CDR1 SGHNT and CDR2 YYREEE (reference sequence). This CDR3 is 14 amino acids long. V dropped 3 bases and J dropped 0 bases, with 10 bases sitting between them.

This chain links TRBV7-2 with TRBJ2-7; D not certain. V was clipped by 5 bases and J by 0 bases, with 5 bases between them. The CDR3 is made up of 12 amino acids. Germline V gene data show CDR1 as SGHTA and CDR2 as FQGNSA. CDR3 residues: CASSRISYEQYF. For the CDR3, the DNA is TGTGCCAGCAGCCGGATCTCCTACGAGCAGTACTTC.

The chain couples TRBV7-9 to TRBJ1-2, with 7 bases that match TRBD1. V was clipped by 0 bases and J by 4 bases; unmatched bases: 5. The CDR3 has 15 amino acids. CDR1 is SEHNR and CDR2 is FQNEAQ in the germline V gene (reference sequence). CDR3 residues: CASSLAGQTAYGYTF. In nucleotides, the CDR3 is TGTGCCAGCAGCTTAGCGGGACAGACTGCCTATGGCTACACCTTC.

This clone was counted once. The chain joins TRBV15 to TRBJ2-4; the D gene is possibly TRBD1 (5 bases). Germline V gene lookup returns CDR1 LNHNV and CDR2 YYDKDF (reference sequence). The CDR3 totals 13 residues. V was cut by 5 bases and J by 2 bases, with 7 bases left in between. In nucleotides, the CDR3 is TGTGCCACCAGCCAGGGTCCCAAAAACATTCAGTACTTC. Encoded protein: CATSQGPKNIQYF.

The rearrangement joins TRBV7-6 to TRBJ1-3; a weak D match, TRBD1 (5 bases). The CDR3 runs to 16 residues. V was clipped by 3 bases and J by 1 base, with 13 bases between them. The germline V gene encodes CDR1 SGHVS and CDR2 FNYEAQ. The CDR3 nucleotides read TGTGCCAGCAGCTTGGGGACCCCTGGTTCTGGAAACACCATATATTTT. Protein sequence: CASSLGTPGSGNTIYF.

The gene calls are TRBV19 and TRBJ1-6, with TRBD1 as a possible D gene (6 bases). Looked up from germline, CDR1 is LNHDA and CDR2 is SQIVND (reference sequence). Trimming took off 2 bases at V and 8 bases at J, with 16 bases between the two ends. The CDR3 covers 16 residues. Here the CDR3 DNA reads TGTGCCAGTAGTATAAGTTCCGGGACACAGTATTCACCCCTCCACTTT. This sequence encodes CASSISSGTQYSPLHF.

DNA of the CDR3: TGTGCCAGCTCACCGCTCGCGAACACCGGGGAGCTGTTTTTT. Translated: CASSPLANTGELFF. The genes are TRBV18 and TRBJ2-2; D remains ambiguous. V gave up 3 bases and J gave up 0 bases, with 5 bases separating them. The germline V gene encodes CDR1 KGHSH and CDR2 LQKENI. This CDR3 region has 14 residues.

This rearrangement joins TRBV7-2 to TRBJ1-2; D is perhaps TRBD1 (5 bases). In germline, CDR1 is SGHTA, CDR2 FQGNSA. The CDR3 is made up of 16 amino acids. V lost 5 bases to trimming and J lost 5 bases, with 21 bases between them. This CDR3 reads CASSPREGSGSYGYTF. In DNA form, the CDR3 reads TGTGCCAGCAGCCCCCGCGAGGGGAGCGGATCTTATGGCTACACCTTC.

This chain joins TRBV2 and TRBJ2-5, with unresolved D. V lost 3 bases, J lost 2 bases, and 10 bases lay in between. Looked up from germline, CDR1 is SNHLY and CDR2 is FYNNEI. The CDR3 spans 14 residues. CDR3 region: CASSELSGQETQYF. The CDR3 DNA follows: TGTGCCAGCAGTGAGTTGTCAGGACAAGAGACCCAGTACTTC.

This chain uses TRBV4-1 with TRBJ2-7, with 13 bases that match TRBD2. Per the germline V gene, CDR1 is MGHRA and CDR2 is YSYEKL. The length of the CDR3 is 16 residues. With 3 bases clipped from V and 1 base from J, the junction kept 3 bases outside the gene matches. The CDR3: CASSQKGLAGSYEQYF. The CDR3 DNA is TGCGCCAGCAGCCAGAAGGGACTAGCGGGATCCTACGAGCAGTACTTC.

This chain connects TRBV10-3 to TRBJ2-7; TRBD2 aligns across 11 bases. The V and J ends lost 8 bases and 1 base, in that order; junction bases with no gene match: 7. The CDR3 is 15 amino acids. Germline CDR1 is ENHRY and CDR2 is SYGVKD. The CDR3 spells CAIGSTSGSSYEQYF. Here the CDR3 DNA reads TGTGCCATCGGATCCACTAGCGGGAGTTCCTACGAGCAGTACTTC.

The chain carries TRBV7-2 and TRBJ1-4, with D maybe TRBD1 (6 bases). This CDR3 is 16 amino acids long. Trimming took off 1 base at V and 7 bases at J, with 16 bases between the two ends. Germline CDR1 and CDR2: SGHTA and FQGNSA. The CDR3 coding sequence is TGTGCCAGCAGCTTAGTAGGGGCAGGGGCGGGTGAAAAACTGTTTTTT. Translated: CASSLVGAGAGEKLFF. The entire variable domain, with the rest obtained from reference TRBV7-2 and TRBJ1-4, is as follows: GAGVSQSPSNKVTEKGKDVELRCDPISGHTALYWYRQSLGQGLEFLIYFQGNSAPDKSGLPSDRFSAERTGGSVSTLTIQRTQQEDSAVYLCASSLVGAGAGEKLFFGSGTQLSVL.

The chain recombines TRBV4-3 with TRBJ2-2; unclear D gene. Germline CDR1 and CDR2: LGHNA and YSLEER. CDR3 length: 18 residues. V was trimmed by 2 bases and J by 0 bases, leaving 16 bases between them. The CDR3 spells CASSQFGPRYPNTGELFF. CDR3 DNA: TGCGCCAGCAGCCAATTCGGGCCCCGCTACCCGAACACCGGGGAGCTGTTTTTT.

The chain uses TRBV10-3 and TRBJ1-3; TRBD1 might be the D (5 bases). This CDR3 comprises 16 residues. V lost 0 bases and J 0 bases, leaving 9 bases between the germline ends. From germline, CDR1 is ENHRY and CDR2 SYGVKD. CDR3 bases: TGTGCCATCAGTGAGTCGGGGGGACCCTCTGGAAACACCATATATTTT. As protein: CAISESGGPSGNTIYF.

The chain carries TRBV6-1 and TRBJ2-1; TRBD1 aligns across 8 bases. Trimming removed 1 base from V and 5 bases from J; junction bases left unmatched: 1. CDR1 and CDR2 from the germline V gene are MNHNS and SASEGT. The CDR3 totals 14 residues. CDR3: CASSEGTGHNEQFF. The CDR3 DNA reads TGTGCCAGCAGTGAAGGGACAGGGCACAATGAGCAGTTCTTC.

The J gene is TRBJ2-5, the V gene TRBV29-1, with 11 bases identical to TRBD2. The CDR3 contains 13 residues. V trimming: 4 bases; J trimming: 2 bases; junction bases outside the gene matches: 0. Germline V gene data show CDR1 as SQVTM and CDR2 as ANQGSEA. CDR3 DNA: TGCAGCGTTGGACTAGCGGGGCAAGAGACCCAGTACTTC. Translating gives CSVGLAGQETQYF.

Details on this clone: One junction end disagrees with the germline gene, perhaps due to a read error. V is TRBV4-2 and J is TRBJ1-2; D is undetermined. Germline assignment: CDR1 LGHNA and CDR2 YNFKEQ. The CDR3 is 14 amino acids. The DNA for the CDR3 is TGTGCCAGCAGTCAAGAGGGCGAGTTCTATGGCTACACCTTC. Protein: CASSQEGEFYGYTF.

The CDR3 here is CASSLTTPGEQYF. In nucleotides, the CDR3 is TGTGCCAGCAGCTTGACTACTCCAGGCGAGCAGTACTTC. The chain combines TRBV13 with TRBJ2-7, with D perhaps TRBD2 (5 bases). Germline values: CDR1 PRHDT, CDR2 FYEKMQ (reference sequence). The CDR3 contains 13 residues. Trimming removed 3 bases at V and 6 bases at J, with 12 bases between.

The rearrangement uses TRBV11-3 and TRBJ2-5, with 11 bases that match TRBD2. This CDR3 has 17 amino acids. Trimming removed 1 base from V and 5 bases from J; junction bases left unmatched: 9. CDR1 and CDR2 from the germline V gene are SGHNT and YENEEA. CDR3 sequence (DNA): TGTGCCAGCAGCTTAGGCCTACTAGCGGGAGTGTCGGAGACCCAGTACTTC. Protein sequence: CASSLGLLAGVSETQYF.

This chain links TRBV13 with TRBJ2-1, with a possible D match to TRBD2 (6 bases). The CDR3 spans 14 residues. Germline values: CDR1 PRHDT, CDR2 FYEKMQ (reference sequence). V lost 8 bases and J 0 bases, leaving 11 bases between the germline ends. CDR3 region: CASDGGSSYNEQFF. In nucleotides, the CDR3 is TGTGCCAGCGATGGGGGGAGCTCCTACAATGAGCAGTTCTTC. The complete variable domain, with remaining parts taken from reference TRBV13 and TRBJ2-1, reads AAGVIQSPRHLIKEKRETATLKCYPIPRHDTVYWYQQGPGQDPQFLISFYEKMQSDKGSIPDRFSAQQFSDYHSELNMSSLELGDSALYFCASDGGSSYNEQFFGPGTRLTVL.

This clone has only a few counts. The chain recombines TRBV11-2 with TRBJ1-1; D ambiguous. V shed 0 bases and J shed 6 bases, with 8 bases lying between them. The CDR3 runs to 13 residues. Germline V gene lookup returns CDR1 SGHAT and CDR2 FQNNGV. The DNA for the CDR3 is TGTGCCAGCAGCTTAGATTTGGGCCCTGAAGCTTTCTTT. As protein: CASSLDLGPEAFF. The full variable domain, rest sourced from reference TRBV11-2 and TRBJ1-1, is EAGVAQSPRYKIIEKRQSVAFWCNPISGHATLYWYQQILGQGPKLLIQFQNNGVVDDSQLPKDRFSAERLKGVDSTLKIQPAKLEDSAVYLCASSLDLGPEAFFGQGTRLTVV.

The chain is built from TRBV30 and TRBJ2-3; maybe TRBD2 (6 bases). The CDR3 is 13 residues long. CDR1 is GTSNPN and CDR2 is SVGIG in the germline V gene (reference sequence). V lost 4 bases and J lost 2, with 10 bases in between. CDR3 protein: CAWKGGATDTQYF. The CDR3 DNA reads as TGTGCCTGGAAGGGCGGGGCCACAGATACGCAGTATTTT. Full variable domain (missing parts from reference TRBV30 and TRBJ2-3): SQTIHQWPATLVQPVGSPLSLECTVEGTSNPNLYWYRQAAGRGLQLLFYSVGIGQISSEVPQNLSASRPQDRQFILSSKKLLLSDSGFYLCAWKGGATDTQYFGPGTRLTVL.